Each of the 13 T cell receptor beta chains below was sequenced from the same sample in a study of blood T cell repertoires in COVID-19. Here immunoSEQ multiplex PCR was the method, and the copy in TCRdb shows in-frame clones only, minus some. The profile covers about 60,000 clones, with approximately 90% appearing a single time and around 8.3% taken by the ten largest. Material for sequencing was peripheral blood. The source of these receptors is a human donor with active COVID-19. The donor label of this sample is uncertain.

Relative to its sample, this clone is medium-sized (0.01 to 0.1%). J is TRBJ2-7 and V is TRBV4-2, with TRBD2 identical over 14 bases. The junction had 5 bases not matched to a gene; V was cut back by 1 base and J by 6 bases. The V gene's germline CDR1 is LGHNA and CDR2 YNFKEQ. The CDR3 sequence is 16 residues long. The CDR3 reads CASSQGTSGRIAEQYF. The DNA for the CDR3 is TGTGCCAGCAGCCAAGGGACTAGCGGGAGGATCGCCGAGCAGTACTTC.

The rearrangement uses TRBV12-2 and TRBJ2-3; the table calls TRBD2, which could not be checked here. TRBV12-2 is assigned pseudogene status. This CDR3 comprises 19 residues. CDR3 coding DNA: TGTGCAAGTCGCTTAGCGAGGCCGGGCGGGCCCGACAACACAGATACGCAGTATTTT. This translates into CASRLARPGGPDNTDTQYF.

V gene TRBV6-6 combines with J gene TRBJ2-7; tentative D call: TRBD2 (7 bases). From germline, CDR1 is MNHNY and CDR2 SVGAGI (reference sequence). CDR3 length: 15 amino acids. V was cut by 7 bases and J by 2 bases, with 18 bases left in between. Written as DNA, the CDR3 is TGTGCCAGCATTTCTGAGGGGGGGAAAACCTACGAGCAGTACTTC. Translating gives CASISEGGKTYEQYF.

This clone was observed a handful of times. In DNA form, the CDR3 reads TGTGCCTGTCTCCTAGCTCCGGATGGCTACACCTTC. Encoded protein: CACLLAPDGYTF. The chain couples TRBV30 to TRBJ1-2; D unclear. In germline, CDR1 is GTSNPN, CDR2 SVGIG (reference sequence). Trimming left V 6 bases short and J 6 bases short, with 14 bases between. There are 12 residues in the CDR3.

The CDR3 loop reads CASSPRQGAPTGELFF. The CDR3 bases are TGTGCCAGCTCACCAAGACAGGGGGCCCCCACCGGGGAGCTGTTTTTT. V and J are TRBV18 and TRBJ2-2; 10 positions agree with TRBD1. CDR1 and CDR2 (germline): KGHSH, LQKENI. The CDR3 is 16 amino acids. V shed 2 bases and J 4 bases; nucleotides not matched to a gene: 4.

Points on this clone: Sequence at one end of the junction differs from germline and may be a read error. The chain recombines TRBV20-1 with TRBJ2-1, with D maybe TRBD2 (5 bases). CDR3 length: 11 amino acids. The germline V gene encodes CDR1 DFQATT and CDR2 SNEGSKA (reference sequence). The CDR3 here is CSARADNEQFF. Here the CDR3 DNA reads TGCAGTGCCAGAGCGGACAATGAGCAGTTCTTC.

This chain uses TRBV7-8 with TRBJ2-2; TRBD2 might be the D (6 bases). V lost 4 bases and J 0 bases, leaving 6 bases between the germline ends. CDR3 length equals 14 residues. CDR1 and CDR2 from the germline V gene are SGHVS and FQNEAQ. The CDR3 DNA reads TGTGCCAGCAGCTCTAGCGCGAACACCGGGGAGCTGTTTTTT. Residues: CASSSSANTGELFF.

CDR3 loop: CATPGLGLDTGELFF. The DNA for the CDR3 is TGTGCCACCCCGGGACTCGGGCTTGACACCGGGGAGCTGTTTTTT. The chain carries TRBV7-9 and TRBJ2-2; D is possibly TRBD2 (6 bases). The germline V and J ends were trimmed by 10 bases and 3 bases, with 18 bases remaining between them. In germline, CDR1 is SEHNR, CDR2 FQNEAQ (reference sequence). The CDR3 loop spans 15 amino acids.

The chain links TRBV21-1 to TRBJ2-1; TRBD2, as called in the table, went unchecked against the DNA. TRBV21-1 is deemed a pseudogene. The CDR3 runs 22 residues. The CDR3, as DNA: TGTGCCAGCAGCTCCGAGCACGCGGGGCGTGATAGCGGGAGGATCGTGTCCAATGAGCAGTTCTTC. Protein sequence: CASSSEHAGRDSGRIVSNEQFF.

The chain employs TRBV27 and TRBJ2-3; D is possibly TRBD2 (6 bases). The CDR3 is 15 residues long. Germline V gene lookup returns CDR1 MNHEY and CDR2 SMNVEV (reference sequence). The V end lost 2 bases, the J end lost 2 bases, and 11 bases lay between the germline ends. CDR3 in amino acids: CASSLGAGLTDTQYF. The DNA for the CDR3 is TGTGCCAGCAGTTTAGGGGCGGGACTCACAGATACGCAGTATTTT.

V is TRBV12-5 and J is TRBJ1-1, with a weak D call TRBD1 (6 bases). The length of the CDR3 is 16 residues. Trimming pared 1 base from V and 4 bases from J, leaving 16 bases between. Germline V gene data show CDR1 as LGHNT and CDR2 as FRNRAP. CDR3 coding DNA: TGTGCTAGTGGTTTGGACAGGGTGGCCCTTTCCACTGAAGCTTTCTTT. The encoded protein is CASGLDRVALSTEAFF.

The chain has TRBV7-2 and TRBJ2-1; 10 nucleotides match TRBD2. Germline CDR1 is SGHTA and CDR2 is FQGNSA. The CDR3 covers 15 residues. V gave up 1 base and J gave up 4 bases; unmatched junction bases: 1. CDR3 DNA: TGTGCCAGCAGCTTAGGAGCGGGGGGGTACAATGAGCAGTTCTTC. Translating it yields CASSLGAGGYNEQFF.

The chain has TRBV7-9 and TRBJ1-4; TRBD1 agrees at 11 bases. CDR1 is SEHNR, CDR2 FQNEAQ, per germline (reference sequence). The CDR3 covers 15 residues. The J segment lost 4 bases and the V segment lost 4 bases, leaving 2 bases of the junction unmatched. The CDR3, as DNA: TGTGCCAGCAGCTCAGGGACAGGGGGTAATGAAAAACTGTTTTTT. The encoded protein is CASSSGTGGNEKLFF.